Below are 32 T cell receptor beta chains sequenced from a single sample in a study of cytotoxic CD8 clonotypes in ibrutinib-treated CLL. Sequenced by immunoSEQ multiplex PCR; TCRdb stores in-frame clones only, minus some. The sample lists roughly 300,000 clones; 70% to 80% were seen once. Sample: PBMCs, taken at disease progression, from a patient treated with ibrutinib. Every receptor here comes from a human donor with chronic lymphocytic leukemia.

This chain links TRBV25-1 with TRBJ1-4; D is possibly TRBD1 (5 bases). This CDR3 has 16 amino acids. V was clipped by 5 bases and J by 3 bases, with 16 bases between them. In germline, CDR1 is MGHDK, CDR2 SYGVNS. This CDR3 reads CASSPRGRNSNEKLFF. The CDR3, as DNA: TGTGCCAGCAGTCCTAGGGGAAGAAACTCTAATGAAAAACTGTTTTTT.

This chain uses TRBV7-9 with TRBJ2-5; 7 bases are shared with TRBD2. The CDR3 spans 16 residues. CDR1 is SEHNR and CDR2 is FQNEAQ in the germline V gene (reference sequence). The junction had 10 bases not matched to a gene; V was cut back by 5 bases and J by 1 base. CDR3 DNA: TGTGCCAGCAGCAGCAGCAGTGGGAGGGGCCAAGAGACCCAGTACTTC. Translation: CASSSSSGRGQETQYF.

The chain has TRBV7-9 and TRBJ1-6, with 9 nucleotides matching TRBD1. Unmatched junction bases numbered 10, after V lost 0 bases and J lost 10 bases. This CDR3 contains 17 residues. Germline assignment: CDR1 SEHNR and CDR2 FQNEAQ (reference sequence). This chain's CDR3 is CASSLALGTGSGSPLHF. The CDR3, as DNA: TGTGCCAGCAGCTTAGCCTTAGGGACAGGGTCGGGATCACCCCTCCACTTT.

The gene calls are TRBV7-9 and TRBJ1-2, with unresolved D. The CDR3 loop spans 14 amino acids. The ends were cut back, 1 base at V and 5 bases at J, with 11 bases in the middle. CDR1 is SEHNR and CDR2 is FQNEAQ in the germline V gene (reference sequence). This CDR3 is CASSLDVGSYGYTF. The CDR3 bases are TGTGCCAGCAGCTTAGATGTCGGAAGTTATGGCTACACCTTC.

The chain links TRBV29-1 to TRBJ2-5; D is tentatively TRBD1 or TRBD2 (5 bases each). Germline-derived CDR1 and CDR2 are SQVTM and ANQGSEA. CDR3 length equals 13 residues. The V and J ends lost 7 bases and 2 bases respectively, with 14 bases between them. The CDR3 spells CSAKGRLQETQYF. CDR3 sequence (DNA): TGCAGCGCGAAGGGACGGCTACAAGAGACCCAGTACTTC.

The sample holds a few counts of this clone. The chain links TRBV27 to TRBJ1-2, with a weak D call TRBD1 (5 bases). The ends were cut back, 4 bases at V and 6 bases at J, with 6 bases in the middle. This CDR3 is 11 amino acids long. Germline V gene lookup returns CDR1 MNHEY and CDR2 SMNVEV (reference sequence). CDR3 amino acids: CASSWDHGYTF. As DNA, the CDR3 is TGTGCCAGCAGTTGGGACCATGGCTACACCTTC.

V is TRBV29-1 and J is TRBJ2-3, with 7 positions matching TRBD2. This CDR3 region has 16 residues. CDR1 SQVTM and CDR2 ANQGSEA come from the germline V gene. V gave up 0 bases and J gave up 0 bases; unmatched junction bases: 6. The CDR3 loop reads CSVEDRAGDSTDTQYF. The CDR3 DNA reads TGCAGCGTTGAAGATCGGGCGGGGGATAGCACAGATACGCAGTATTTT.

This clone has just one count. The chain employs TRBV4-2 and TRBJ2-7, with D possibly being TRBD2 (5 bases). Per the germline V gene, CDR1 is LGHNA and CDR2 is YNFKEQ. The V and J ends lost 5 bases and 9 bases respectively, with 23 bases between them. CDR3 length: 15 residues. DNA for the CDR3: TGTGCCAGCAGCTCAGACCATGGACTGATCTGGGGGCAGTACTTC. Amino acids: CASSSDHGLIWGQYF.

V and J are TRBV7-2 and TRBJ2-4; D not resolved. Germline CDR1 reads SGHTA; CDR2 reads FQGNSA. The CDR3 spans 14 residues. The V end was cut by 0 bases, the J end by 8 bases, with 11 bases between. CDR3 residues: CASSLAGIEDIQYF. The CDR3, as DNA: TGTGCCAGCAGCTTAGCGGGTATTGAGGACATTCAGTACTTC.

V gene TRBV27 combines with J gene TRBJ1-6; no definite D call. Trimming left V 4 bases short and J 7 bases short, with 8 bases between. The CDR3 sequence is 13 residues long. Germline assignment: CDR1 MNHEY and CDR2 SMNVEV (reference sequence). The CDR3 loop is CASSSQLNSPLHF. In DNA, the CDR3 is TGTGCCAGCAGTTCACAGCTGAATTCACCCCTCCACTTT.

This chain connects TRBV29-1 to TRBJ1-1; unclear D gene. Looked up from germline, CDR1 is SQVTM and CDR2 is ANQGSEA. The V end was cut by 7 bases, the J end by 1 base, with 10 bases between. The length of the CDR3 is 12 residues. CDR3 region: CSGKGENTEAFF. Written as DNA, the CDR3 is TGCAGCGGGAAGGGAGAGAACACTGAAGCTTTCTTT.

This chain links TRBV2 with TRBJ1-1; no definite D call. This CDR3 comprises 15 residues. CDR1 SNHLY and CDR2 FYNNEI come from the germline V gene. The V end lost 4 bases, the J end lost 4 bases, and 16 bases lay between the germline ends. CDR3: CASSVSHALGTEAFF. CDR3 in DNA: TGTGCCAGCAGTGTTAGCCACGCGTTGGGCACTGAAGCTTTCTTT.

The chain uses TRBV25-1 and TRBJ2-1; 10 bases fit TRBD1. The V segment lost 3 bases and the J segment 2 bases; nucleotides outside the gene matches: 1. CDR3 length: 15 residues. Germline-derived CDR1 and CDR2 are MGHDK and SYGVNS. Written as DNA, the CDR3 is TGTGCCAGCAGTGACGGACAGGGGGCCTACAATGAGCAGTTCTTC. Its protein is CASSDGQGAYNEQFF.

This chain joins TRBV7-9 and TRBJ2-1; D is tentatively TRBD1 or TRBD2 (6 bases each). The CDR3 sequence is 13 residues long. V lost 11 bases to trimming and J lost 7 bases, with 18 bases between them. Germline-derived CDR1 and CDR2 are SEHNR and FQNEAQ (reference sequence). CDR3 sequence: CAEGGIGFNEQFF. CDR3 in DNA: TGTGCCGAGGGGGGAATAGGCTTTAATGAGCAGTTCTTC.

The chain has TRBV23-1 and TRBJ2-1; 9 nucleotides agree with TRBD1. TRBV23-1 is labeled an ORF, and its function is uncertain. Trimming at V came to 9 bases and at J to 5 bases, leaving 11 bases not matched to a gene. This CDR3 has 15 amino acids. The CDR3 sequence is CARRPTQGADNEQFF. The CDR3 DNA reads as TGCGCCAGACGTCCCACACAGGGGGCGGACAATGAGCAGTTCTTC.

The CDR3 DNA is TGCGCCAGCAGCCAAGCAGGGGGAGGAACTGAAGCTTTCTTT. Amino acid sequence: CASSQAGGGTEAFF. J is TRBJ1-1 and V is TRBV4-1; TRBD1 matches 7 bases. Germline V gene sequence: CDR1 MGHRA, CDR2 YSYEKL. Trimming removed 1 base from V and 5 bases from J; junction bases left unmatched: 4. This CDR3 region has 14 residues.

Note on this clone: The sample contains more than one DNA sequence encoding this CDR3. The V call is TRBV7-3, the J call TRBJ2-1, with 8 bases identical to TRBD1. The V gene's germline CDR1 is SGHTA and CDR2 FQGTGA. The J segment lost 3 bases and the V segment lost 3 bases, leaving 4 bases of the junction unmatched. The CDR3 spans 15 residues. The CDR3 spells CASSFGTGHYNEQFF. The CDR3 region has the DNA TGTGCCAGCAGCTTCGGGACAGGACACTACAATGAGCAGTTCTTC.

The J gene is TRBJ2-7, the V gene TRBV28; D ambiguous. The CDR3 is 13 amino acids. V gave up 3 bases and J gave up 4 bases, with 10 bases separating them. From germline, CDR1 is MDHEN and CDR2 SYDVKM. The CDR3 DNA reads as TGTGCCAGCAGTTTCCAGGATTCTTACGAGCAGTACTTC. Encoded protein: CASSFQDSYEQYF.

The V call is TRBV7-9, the J call TRBJ2-3; maybe TRBD1 (6 bases). Trimming took off 5 bases at V and 2 bases at J, with 20 bases between the two ends. The CDR3 extends over 17 amino acids. CDR1 and CDR2 from the germline V gene are SEHNR and FQNEAQ (reference sequence). CDR3 protein: CASSTSDRLSSTDTQYF. The DNA for the CDR3 is TGTGCCAGCAGCACATCCGACAGGTTATCTTCCACAGATACGCAGTATTTT.

The rearrangement joins TRBV11-3 to TRBJ2-2, with D possibly TRBD2 on 6 matching bases. Germline CDR1 and CDR2: SGHNT and YENEEA. This CDR3 is 14 amino acids long. Trimming stripped 7 bases from V and 1 base from J, with 10 bases between. The CDR3 DNA is TGTGCCAGCACATCCGGGGGGAACACCGGGGAGCTGTTTTTT. It encodes CASTSGGNTGELFF. Drawing the rest from reference TRBV11-3 and TRBJ2-2, the complete variable domain is EAGVVQSPRYKIIEKKQPVAFWCNPISGHNTLYWYLQNLGQGPELLIRYENEEAVDDSQLPKDRFSAERLKGVDSTLKIQPAELGDSAVYLCASTSGGNTGELFFGEGSRLTVL.

The rearrangement uses TRBV5-1 and TRBJ2-7; D is ambiguous. This CDR3 region has 14 residues. V shed 3 bases and J shed 2 bases, with 12 bases lying between them. Germline CDR1 SGHRS, CDR2 YFSETQ. CDR3: CASSSRTVPYEQYF. In nucleotides, the CDR3 is TGCGCCAGCAGCTCACGGACGGTACCCTACGAGCAGTACTTC.

This rearrangement joins TRBV18 to TRBJ2-1, with D perhaps assigned TRBD1 or TRBD2 (5 bases each). The CDR3 length is 12 residues. V was pared by 0 bases and J by 9 bases, with 6 bases between. Germline V CDR1 and CDR2: KGHSH, LQKENI. The CDR3 DNA follows: TGTGCCAGCTCACCACCGAGGGGTGAGCAGTTCTTC. Encoded protein: CASSPPRGEQFF.

This chain joins TRBV6-5 and TRBJ2-2, with no clear D. The CDR3 has 13 residues. The germline V gene has CDR1 MNHEY and CDR2 SVGAGI. The V and J ends lost 1 base and 1 base respectively, with 1 base between them. CDR3 nucleotide sequence: TGTGCCAGCAGTTACTTGAACACCGGGGAGCTGTTTTTT. Its translation: CASSYLNTGELFF.

The V call is TRBV4-1, the J call TRBJ2-7; 7 nucleotides agree with TRBD1. CDR3 length equals 14 residues. The junction had 5 bases not matched to a gene; V was cut back by 3 bases and J by 3 bases. CDR1 and CDR2 from the germline V gene are MGHRA and YSYEKL. For the CDR3, the DNA is TGCGCCAGCAGCCACCGACAGGGCGACTACGAGCAGTACTTC. Residues: CASSHRQGDYEQYF.

The V call is TRBV7-6, the J call TRBJ2-3; 7 bases match TRBD2. The junction had 7 bases not matched to a gene; V was cut back by 2 bases and J by 2 bases. CDR3 length equals 16 residues. Germline assignment: CDR1 SGHVS and CDR2 FNYEAQ. As DNA, the CDR3 is TGTGCCAGCAGCTTAAATTCCGGGGGGTTCACAGATACGCAGTATTTT. Its translation: CASSLNSGGFTDTQYF.

The chain employs TRBV2 and TRBJ1-2; 10 nucleotides match TRBD1. The CDR3 runs to 14 residues. The J segment lost 3 bases and the V segment lost 7 bases, leaving 5 bases of the junction unmatched. The germline CDR1 and CDR2 sequences are SNHLY and FYNNEI. The CDR3, as DNA: TGTGCCAGCACTACGGGACAGGGGCACTATGGCTACACCTTC. Amino acids: CASTTGQGHYGYTF. Filled out from reference TRBV2 and TRBJ1-2, the complete variable domain reads EPEVTQTPSHQVTQMGQEVILRCVPISNHLYFYWYRQILGQKVEFLVSFYNNEISEKSEIFDDQFSVERPDGSNFTLKIRSTKLEDSAMYFCASTTGQGHYGYTFGSGTRLTVV.

The rearrangement links TRBV7-2 to TRBJ2-4; 8 bases match TRBD2. Unmatched junction bases numbered 7, after V lost 6 bases and J lost 0 bases. Germline loops: CDR1 SGHTA, CDR2 FQGNSA. This CDR3 is 16 amino acids long. For the CDR3, the DNA is TGTGCCAGCAGTCTCACTAGCGGTCTAGCCAAAAACATTCAGTACTTC. Translated: CASSLTSGLAKNIQYF.

The chain joins TRBV6-6 to TRBJ2-5, with a weak D call TRBD2 (5 bases). The CDR3 has 14 residues. The germline V gene encodes CDR1 MNHNY and CDR2 SVGAGI (reference sequence). V was trimmed by 6 bases and J by 5 bases, leaving 16 bases between them. CDR3 sequence: CASSHQGSRETQYF. The CDR3 DNA sequence: TGTGCCAGCAGCCACCAAGGGAGTAGGGAGACCCAGTACTTC.

The V call is TRBV29-1, the J call TRBJ2-1; D may be TRBD1 (6 bases). Germline CDR1 SQVTM, CDR2 ANQGSEA. The CDR3 loop spans 14 amino acids. V was shortened by 7 bases and J by 12 bases, with 25 bases between the two germline ends. CDR3 coding DNA: TGCAGCGAGAACAGGGACGGGGTGAGCTGGGGGCAGTTCTTC. Translating it yields CSENRDGVSWGQFF.

The chain links TRBV29-1 to TRBJ1-3; D ambiguous. V lost 1 base and J 2 bases, leaving 9 bases between the germline ends. Germline V gene data show CDR1 as SQVTM and CDR2 as ANQGSEA. There are 14 residues in the CDR3. The CDR3 reads CSVEGGVTGNTIYF. The CDR3 coding sequence is TGCAGCGTTGAAGGCGGCGTAACTGGAAACACCATATATTTT.

The rearrangement uses TRBV6-5 and TRBJ1-2; no clear D. This CDR3 spans 14 amino acids. Germline V CDR1 and CDR2: MNHEY, SVGAGI. V lost 7 bases and J 0 bases, leaving 12 bases between the germline ends. The CDR3 DNA sequence: TGTGCCAGCAACTTCGACCTTTCTAACTATGGCTACACCTTC. Protein: CASNFDLSNYGYTF.

J is TRBJ2-5 and V is TRBV7-2, with 9 bases identical to TRBD1. V lost 5 bases to trimming and J lost 5 bases; unmatched junction nucleotides: 9. The V gene's germline CDR1 is SGHTA and CDR2 FQGNSA. The CDR3 consists of 15 residues. The CDR3 nucleotides read TGTGCCAGCAGCCTGACAGGGGGTGAGGTGGAGACCCAGTACTTC. It encodes CASSLTGGEVETQYF.